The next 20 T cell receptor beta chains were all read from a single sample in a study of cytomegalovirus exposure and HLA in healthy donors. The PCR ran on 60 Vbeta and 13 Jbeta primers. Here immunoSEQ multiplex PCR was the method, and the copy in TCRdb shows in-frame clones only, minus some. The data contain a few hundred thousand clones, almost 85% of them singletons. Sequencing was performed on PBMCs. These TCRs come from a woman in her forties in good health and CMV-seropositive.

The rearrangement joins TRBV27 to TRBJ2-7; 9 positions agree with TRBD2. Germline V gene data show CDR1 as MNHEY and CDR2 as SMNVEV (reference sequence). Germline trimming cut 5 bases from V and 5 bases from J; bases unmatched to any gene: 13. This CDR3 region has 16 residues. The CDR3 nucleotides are TGTGCCAGCAGTCCCCGGGCTAGCGGGAAATATAACGAGCAGTACTTC. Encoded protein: CASSPRASGKYNEQYF.

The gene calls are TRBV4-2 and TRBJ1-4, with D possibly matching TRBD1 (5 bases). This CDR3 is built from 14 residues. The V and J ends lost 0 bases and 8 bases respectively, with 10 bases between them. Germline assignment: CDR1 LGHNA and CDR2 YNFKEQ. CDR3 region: CASSQDRVVEKLFF. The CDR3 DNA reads TGTGCCAGCAGCCAAGACAGGGTCGTCGAAAAACTGTTTTTT.

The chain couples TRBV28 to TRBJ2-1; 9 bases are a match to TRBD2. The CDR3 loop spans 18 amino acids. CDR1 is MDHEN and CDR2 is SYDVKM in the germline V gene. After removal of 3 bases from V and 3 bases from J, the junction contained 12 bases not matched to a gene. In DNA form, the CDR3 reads TGTGCCAGCAGTTTGCCTGCCTCGGGACTAGCTGTCTACAATGAGCAGTTCTTC. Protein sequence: CASSLPASGLAVYNEQFF. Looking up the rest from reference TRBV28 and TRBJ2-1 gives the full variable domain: DVKVTQSSRYLVKRTGEKVFLECVQDMDHENMFWYRQDPGLGLRLIYFSYDVKMKEKGDIPEGYSVSREKKERFSLILESASTNQTSMYLCASSLPASGLAVYNEQFFGPGTRLTVL.

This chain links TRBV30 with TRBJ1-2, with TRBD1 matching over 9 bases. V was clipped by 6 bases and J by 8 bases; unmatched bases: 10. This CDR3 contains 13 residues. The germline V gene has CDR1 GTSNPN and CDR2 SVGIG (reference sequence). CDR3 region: CACPQGAGRGYTF. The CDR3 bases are TGTGCCTGTCCACAGGGGGCTGGCCGGGGCTACACCTTC.

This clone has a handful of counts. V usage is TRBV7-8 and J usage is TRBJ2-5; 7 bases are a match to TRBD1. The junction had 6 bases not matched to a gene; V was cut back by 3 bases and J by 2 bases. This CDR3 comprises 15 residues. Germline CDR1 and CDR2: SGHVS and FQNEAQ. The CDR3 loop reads CASSFSTGFQETQYF. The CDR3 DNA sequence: TGTGCCAGCAGCTTTTCGACAGGGTTTCAAGAGACCCAGTACTTC.

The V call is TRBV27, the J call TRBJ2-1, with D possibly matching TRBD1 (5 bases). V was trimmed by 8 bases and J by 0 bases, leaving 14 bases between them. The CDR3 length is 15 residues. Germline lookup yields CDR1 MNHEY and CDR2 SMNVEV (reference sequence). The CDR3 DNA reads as TGTGCCAGCGACTTGGGGCAGGCCTCCTACAATGAGCAGTTCTTC. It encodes CASDLGQASYNEQFF.

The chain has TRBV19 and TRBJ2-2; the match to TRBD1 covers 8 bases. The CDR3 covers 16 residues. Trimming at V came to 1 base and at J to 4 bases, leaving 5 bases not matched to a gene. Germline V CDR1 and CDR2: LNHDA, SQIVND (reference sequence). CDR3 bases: TGTGCCAGTAGTATAGTCAGGGGGCCGGGCACCGGGGAGCTGTTTTTT. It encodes CASSIVRGPGTGELFF.

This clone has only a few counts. CDR3 sequence reads: CASSFERVAGSTGELFF. CDR3 in DNA: TGTGCCAGCAGTTTTGAAAGAGTAGCGGGATCTACCGGGGAGCTGTTTTTT. The chain uses TRBV28 and TRBJ2-2; the match to TRBD2 covers 8 bases. CDR1 and CDR2 from the germline V gene are MDHEN and SYDVKM. The CDR3 totals 17 residues. J lost 5 bases, V lost 3 bases, and 11 bases had no gene match.

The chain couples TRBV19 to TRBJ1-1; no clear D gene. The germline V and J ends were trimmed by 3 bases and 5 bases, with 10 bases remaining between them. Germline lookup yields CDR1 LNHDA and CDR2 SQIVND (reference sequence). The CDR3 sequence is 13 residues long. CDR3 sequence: CASSILSRTEAFF. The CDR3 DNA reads TGTGCCAGTAGTATTCTATCGCGAACTGAAGCTTTCTTT.

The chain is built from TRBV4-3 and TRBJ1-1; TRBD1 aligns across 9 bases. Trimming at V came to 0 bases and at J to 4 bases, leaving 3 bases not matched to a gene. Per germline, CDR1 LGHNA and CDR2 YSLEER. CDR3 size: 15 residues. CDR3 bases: TGCGCCAGCAGCCAAGAGGACAGGGGCGGCACTGAAGCTTTCTTT. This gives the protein CASSQEDRGGTEAFF.

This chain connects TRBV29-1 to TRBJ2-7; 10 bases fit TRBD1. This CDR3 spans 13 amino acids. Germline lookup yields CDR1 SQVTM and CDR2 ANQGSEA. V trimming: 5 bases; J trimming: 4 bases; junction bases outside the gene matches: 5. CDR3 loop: CSVWTGGMYEQYF. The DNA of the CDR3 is TGCAGCGTTTGGACAGGGGGAATGTACGAGCAGTACTTC.

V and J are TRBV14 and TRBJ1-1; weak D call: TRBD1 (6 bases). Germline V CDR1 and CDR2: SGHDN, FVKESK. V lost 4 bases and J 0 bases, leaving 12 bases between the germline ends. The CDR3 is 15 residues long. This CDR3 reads CASSRVGGLNTEAFF. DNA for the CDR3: TGTGCCAGCAGCCGAGTCGGGGGGCTGAACACTGAAGCTTTCTTT.

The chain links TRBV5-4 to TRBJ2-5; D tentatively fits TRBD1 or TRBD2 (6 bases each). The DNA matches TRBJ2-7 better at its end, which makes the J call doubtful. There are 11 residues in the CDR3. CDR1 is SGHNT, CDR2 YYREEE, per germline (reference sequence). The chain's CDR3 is CASSGGGEQYF. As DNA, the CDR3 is TGTGCCAGTTCCGGAGGGGGCGAGCAGTACTTC.

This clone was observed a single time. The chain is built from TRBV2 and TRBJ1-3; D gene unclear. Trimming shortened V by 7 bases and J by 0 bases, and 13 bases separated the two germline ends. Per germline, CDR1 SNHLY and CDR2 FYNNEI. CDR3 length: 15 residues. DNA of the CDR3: TGTGCCAGCAATCGGGAGAGCAGCTCTGGAAACACCATATATTTT. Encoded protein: CASNRESSSGNTIYF.

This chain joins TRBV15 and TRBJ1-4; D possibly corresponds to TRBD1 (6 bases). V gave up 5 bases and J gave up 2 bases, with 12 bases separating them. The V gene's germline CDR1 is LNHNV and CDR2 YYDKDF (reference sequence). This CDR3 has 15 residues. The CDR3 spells CATSPGGHTNEKLFF. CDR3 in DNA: TGTGCCACCAGCCCGGGGGGACACACTAATGAAAAACTGTTTTTT.

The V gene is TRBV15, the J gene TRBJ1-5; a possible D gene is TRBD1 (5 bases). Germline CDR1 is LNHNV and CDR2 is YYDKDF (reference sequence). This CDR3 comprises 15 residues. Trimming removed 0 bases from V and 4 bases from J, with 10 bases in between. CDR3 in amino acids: CATSREGTWNQPQHF. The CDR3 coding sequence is TGTGCCACCAGCAGAGAAGGGACTTGGAATCAGCCCCAGCATTTT. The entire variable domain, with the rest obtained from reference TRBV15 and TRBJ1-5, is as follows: DAMVIQNPRYQVTQFGKPVTLSCSQTLNHNVMYWYQQKSSQAPKLLFHYYDKDFNNEADTPDNFQSRRPNTSFCFLDIRSPGLGDTAMYLCATSREGTWNQPQHFGDGTRLSIL.

The CDR3, as DNA: TGCGCCAGCAGCCCCGGCAGCGGGACCATCTACGAGCAGTACTTC. Its translation is CASSPGSGTIYEQYF. The chain joins TRBV5-1 to TRBJ2-7; 7 bases match TRBD2. Germline values: CDR1 SGHRS, CDR2 YFSETQ. The CDR3 has 15 amino acids. The trim removed 4 bases at V and 3 bases at J, leaving 10 bases unmatched.

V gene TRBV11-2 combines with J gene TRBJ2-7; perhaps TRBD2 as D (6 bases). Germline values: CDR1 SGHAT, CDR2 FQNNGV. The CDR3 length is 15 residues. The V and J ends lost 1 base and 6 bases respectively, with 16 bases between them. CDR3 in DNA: TGTGCCAGCAGCTTAGGGGTGGCTGGGGGGAGCGAGCAGTACTTC. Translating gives CASSLGVAGGSEQYF. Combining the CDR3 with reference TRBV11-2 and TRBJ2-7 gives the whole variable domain EAGVAQSPRYKIIEKRQSVAFWCNPISGHATLYWYQQILGQGPKLLIQFQNNGVVDDSQLPKDRFSAERLKGVDSTLKIQPAKLEDSAVYLCASSLGVAGGSEQYFGPGTRLTVT.

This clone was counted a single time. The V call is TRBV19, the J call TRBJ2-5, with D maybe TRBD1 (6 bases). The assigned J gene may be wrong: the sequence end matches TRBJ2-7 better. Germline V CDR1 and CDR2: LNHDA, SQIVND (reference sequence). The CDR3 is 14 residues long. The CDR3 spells CASSIQGSFYEQYF. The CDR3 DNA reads TGTGCCAGTAGTATTCAGGGGAGTTTCTACGAGCAGTACTTC.

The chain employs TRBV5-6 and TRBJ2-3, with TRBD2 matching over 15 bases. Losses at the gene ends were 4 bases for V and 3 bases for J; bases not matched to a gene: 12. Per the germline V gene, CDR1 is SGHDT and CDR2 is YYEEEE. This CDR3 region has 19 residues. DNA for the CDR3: TGTGCCAGCAGCCCTGGCGTCCGGACTAGCGGGAGGGGGACAGATACGCAGTATTTT. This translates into CASSPGVRTSGRGTDTQYF.